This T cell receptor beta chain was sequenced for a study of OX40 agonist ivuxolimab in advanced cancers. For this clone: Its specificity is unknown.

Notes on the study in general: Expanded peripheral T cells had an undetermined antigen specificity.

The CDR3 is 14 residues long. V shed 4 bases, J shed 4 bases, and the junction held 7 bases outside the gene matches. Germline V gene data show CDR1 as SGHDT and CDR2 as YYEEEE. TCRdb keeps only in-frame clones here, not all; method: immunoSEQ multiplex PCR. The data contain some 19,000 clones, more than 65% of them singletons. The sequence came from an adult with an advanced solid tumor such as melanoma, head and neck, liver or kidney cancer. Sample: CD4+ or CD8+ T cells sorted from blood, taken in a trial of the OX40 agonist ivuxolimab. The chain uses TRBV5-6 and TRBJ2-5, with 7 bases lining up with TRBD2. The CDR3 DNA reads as TGTGCCAGCAGCCGACGGACTAGACTAGAGACCCAGTACTTC. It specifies CASSRRTRLETQYF.